The clone carrying this T cell receptor (beta chain) was detected many times. As yet, its antigen is unknown. The CDR3 covers 17 residues. V shed 0 bases, J shed 6 bases, and the junction held 12 bases outside the gene matches. Germline CDR1 is DFQATT and CDR2 is SNEGSKA (reference sequence). Amplification of TCR alpha and beta CDR3 regions from RNA used iRepertoire nested multiplex PCR. One-step reverse transcription and amplification started from around 100-400 ng of tissue mRNA or PBMC total RNA. TCRdb re-called the multiplex PCR reads with MiXCR, one entry per CDR3 protein. The table shows 150,000 to 200,000 distinct CDR3 sequences, with more than 35% occurring only once. The data belong to a study of glioma-infiltrating T cells. Findings of the study overall: CDR3 overlap between tissue and blood was very small. Non-neoplastic patients had below-expected tissue-blood divergence, while all gliomas exceeded expectation.

The J gene is TRBJ2-3, the V gene TRBV20-1, with 10 bases that match TRBD2. This receptor was obtained from a human donor with low-grade glioma or glioblastoma, undergoing nonglioma brain surgery, or in good health (not recorded which). Material: glioma tissue, nonneoplastic brain tissue, or PBMCs (not recorded which). The CDR3 bases are TGCAGTGCTAGAGACCTGTTCAGCGGGAGGGCGCAGGATACGCAGTATTTT. Translation gives CSARDLFSGRAQDTQYF.